The 15 T cell receptor beta chains given below trace back to one sample, sequenced in a study of early T cells in non-severe SARS-CoV-2 infection. Each CDR3 protein is one row after TCRdb ran MiXCR on the 5' RACE reads. The repertoire holds 60,000 or so distinct CDR3 sequences, with about 10% as singletons. The sequencing sample was made of whole blood. The receptors come from an adult who was a healthcare worker with PCR-confirmed SARS-CoV-2 infection or an uninfected control (not recorded which).

This clonotype was picked up a small number of times. V is TRBV9 and J is TRBJ2-2, with 9 bases identical to TRBD1. The CDR3 sequence is 16 residues long. Unmatched junction bases numbered 4, after V lost 0 bases and J lost 4 bases. In germline, CDR1 is SGDLS, CDR2 YYNGEE. The CDR3 sequence is CASSVGTGATTGELFF. CDR3 in DNA: TGTGCCAGCAGCGTAGGGACAGGGGCCACCACCGGGGAGCTGTTTTTT.

This clonotype showed up many times. The V and J genes are TRBV7-6 and TRBJ2-2; no firm D call. The CDR3 loop spans 13 amino acids. Germline CDR1 and CDR2: SGHVS and FNYEAQ. Deletions cut 3 bases from V and 3 bases from J, with 5 bases between. CDR3 bases: TGTGCCAGCAGCTTGGCTGACACCGGGGAGCTGTTTTTT. This encodes CASSLADTGELFF. Combining the CDR3 with reference TRBV7-6 and TRBJ2-2 gives the whole variable domain GAGVSQSPRYKVTKRGQDVALRCDPISGHVSLYWYRQALGQGPEFLTYFNYEAQQDKSGLPNDRFSAERPEGSISTLTIQRTEQRDSAMYRCASSLADTGELFFGEGSRLTVL.

This clonotype was found a few times. The CDR3 region has the DNA TGTGCCAGCAGCACCACGGACGGGCGTAGCCACGAGCAGTACTTC. Translating it yields CASSTTDGRSHEQYF. V gene TRBV13 combines with J gene TRBJ2-7; the D is unclear. Germline V CDR1 and CDR2: PRHDT, FYEKMQ (reference sequence). The CDR3 consists of 15 residues. V gave up 5 bases and J gave up 5 bases, with 19 bases separating them.

The V gene is TRBV5-1, the J gene TRBJ1-2; D is undetermined. The CDR3 is made up of 14 amino acids. Trimming cost V 4 bases and J 10 bases, with 20 bases left between them. CDR1 SGHRS and CDR2 YFSETQ come from the germline V gene. CDR3 protein: CASSLIRTGINYTF. Here the CDR3 DNA reads TGCGCCAGCAGCCTTATCCGGACGGGGATTAACTACACCTTC.

The rearrangement links TRBV11-2 to TRBJ2-7; D is uncertain. CDR3 length: 14 residues. Germline loops: CDR1 SGHAT, CDR2 FQNNGV. V was clipped by 1 base and J by 1 base, with 8 bases between them. The CDR3 sequence: CASSLGAVSYEQYF. CDR3 in DNA: TGTGCCAGCAGCTTAGGGGCAGTTTCCTACGAGCAGTACTTC.

The sample holds many counts of this clonotype. V and J are TRBV27 and TRBJ2-1; D possibly uses TRBD1 or TRBD2 (5 bases each). The CDR3 contains 14 residues. CDR1 MNHEY and CDR2 SMNVEV come from the germline V gene (reference sequence). Trimming took 6 bases from V and 10 from J, leaving 19 bases between them. The CDR3 spells CASSPRDRPQEQFF. The CDR3 nucleotides are TGTGCCAGCAGCCCCCGGGACCGGCCCCAAGAGCAGTTCTTC.

This clonotype was picked up many times. V and J are TRBV6-1 and TRBJ1-6, with D maybe TRBD1 (5 bases). The CDR3 consists of 15 residues. Germline V CDR1 and CDR2: MNHNS, SASEGT. The V gene lost 7 bases and the J gene lost 9 bases, with 19 bases spanning the gap. This chain's CDR3 is CASIPGAGRSSPLHF. CDR3 nucleotide sequence: TGTGCCAGCATTCCCGGGGCAGGACGTAGTTCACCCCTCCACTTT.

This clonotype was recorded at least ten times. The chain carries TRBV2 and TRBJ2-3; 12 positions match TRBD2. V shed 5 bases and J 2 bases; nucleotides not matched to a gene: 5. Germline V gives CDR1 SNHLY, CDR2 FYNNEI. CDR3 length: 16 residues. The CDR3 protein is CASSYTSGGPTDTQYF. The CDR3 nucleotides are TGTGCCAGCAGTTATACTAGCGGGGGGCCCACAGATACGCAGTATTTT.

The chain employs TRBV29-1 and TRBJ2-3; the D is unclear. This CDR3 is 13 amino acids long. V was pared by 3 bases and J by 1 base, with 8 bases between. CDR1 and CDR2 from the germline V gene are SQVTM and ANQGSEA. The CDR3 DNA sequence: TGCAGCGTTGACTTTAGGCGCACAGATACGCAGTATTTT. Amino acids: CSVDFRRTDTQYF.

This clonotype was recorded at least ten times. The rearrangement joins TRBV20-1 to TRBJ1-6, with D perhaps TRBD1 (6 bases). The length of the CDR3 is 14 residues. With 4 bases removed from V and 7 bases from J, the gap between germline ends came to 14 bases. Germline V gene lookup returns CDR1 DFQATT and CDR2 SNEGSKA (reference sequence). The CDR3 coding sequence is TGCAGTGCTAACGCCGGACAGAGGAATTCACCCCTCCACTTT. Its protein product is CSANAGQRNSPLHF.

This clonotype was seen repeatedly, ten times or more. This chain uses TRBV7-9 with TRBJ2-7; D is unclear. The length of the CDR3 is 11 residues. Germline CDR1 SEHNR, CDR2 FQNEAQ (reference sequence). The V end lost 5 bases, the J end lost 6 bases, and 8 bases lay between the germline ends. The CDR3 is CASSLMVEQYF. The CDR3 DNA follows: TGTGCCAGCAGCCTGATGGTCGAGCAGTACTTC.

This clonotype has at least ten counts. The rearrangement links TRBV28 to TRBJ2-7; D is unclear. This CDR3 is 12 amino acids long. V lost 3 bases and J lost 3, with 6 bases in between. Germline V gene lookup returns CDR1 MDHEN and CDR2 SYDVKM. The CDR3 sequence: CASSFQNYEQYF. CDR3 in DNA: TGTGCCAGCAGTTTCCAAAACTACGAGCAGTACTTC.

This clonotype was picked up many times. This chain connects TRBV11-2 to TRBJ2-3; 8 positions match TRBD2. Germline V gene data show CDR1 as SGHAT and CDR2 as FQNNGV. CDR3 length: 14 amino acids. The trim removed 3 bases at V and 8 bases at J, leaving 7 bases unmatched. For the CDR3, the DNA is TGTGCCAGCAGCTTCAAACCGGGGGGGGCTACGCAGTATTTT. Protein: CASSFKPGGATQYF. Looking up the rest from reference TRBV11-2 and TRBJ2-3 gives the full variable domain: EAGVAQSPRYKIIEKRQSVAFWCNPISGHATLYWYQQILGQGPKLLIQFQNNGVVDDSQLPKDRFSAERLKGVDSTLKIQPAKLEDSAVYLCASSFKPGGATQYFGPGTRLTVL.

This clonotype was picked up many times. This sequence joins TRBV11-2 and TRBJ1-6; D ambiguous. Germline V gene sequence: CDR1 SGHAT, CDR2 FQNNGV. The CDR3 has 14 amino acids. V was pared by 2 bases and J by 7 bases, with 9 bases between. Here the CDR3 DNA reads TGTGCCAGCAGCTTACGCGTAGGCAATTCACCCCTCCACTTT. Its protein is CASSLRVGNSPLHF.

This clonotype was seen repeatedly, ten times or more. J is TRBJ2-7 and V is TRBV5-1; weak D call: TRBD2 (6 bases). The V and J ends lost 4 bases and 1 base respectively, with 9 bases between them. The germline gives CDR1 SGHRS, CDR2 YFSETQ. This CDR3 contains 13 residues. CDR3 protein: CASSAGSSYEQYF. The CDR3 DNA follows: TGCGCCAGCAGCGCGGGGTCGTCCTACGAGCAGTACTTC.